A single sample is the source of the 18 T cell receptor beta chains below, sequenced in a study of Graves' ophthalmopathy and Graves' hyperthyroidism. Researchers took RNA transcripts and amplified TCR beta CDR3 regions from them. First-round RT-PCR relied on HTBI primers, and a second-round multiplex PCR came next. MiXCR was run by TCRdb on the multiplex PCR reads, yielding one entry per CDR3 protein. The sample lists about 1.2 million distinct CDR3 sequences; approximately 35% were seen once. Sequenced material: peripheral blood or thyroid tissue (not recorded which). The receptors were sampled from an adult man with Graves' hyperthyroidism.

The V call is TRBV19, the J call TRBJ1-5, with D unresolved. The CDR3 runs to 11 residues. V gave up 7 bases and J gave up 10 bases, with 11 bases separating them. The germline gives CDR1 LNHDA, CDR2 SQIVND (reference sequence). The CDR3 DNA reads as TGTGCCAGTACCACTTCTGGCCCCCAGCATTTT. It translates to CASTTSGPQHF. The entire variable domain, with the rest obtained from reference TRBV19 and TRBJ1-5, is as follows: DGGITQSPKYLFRKEGQNVTLSCEQNLNHDAMYWYRQDPGQGLRLIYYSQIVNDFQKGDIAEGYSVSREKKESFPLTVTSAQKNPTAFYLCASTTSGPQHFGDGTRLSIL.

J is TRBJ2-2 and V is TRBV19; D is ambiguous. This CDR3 is built from 12 residues. Trimming took 7 bases from V and 3 from J, leaving 6 bases between them. CDR1 is LNHDA and CDR2 is SQIVND in the germline V gene (reference sequence). The CDR3 DNA reads TGTGCCAGTACTAAGTACACCGGGGAGCTGTTTTTT. It codes for CASTKYTGELFF.

The genes are TRBV28 and TRBJ1-2; 8 nucleotides agree with TRBD1. The germline V gene encodes CDR1 MDHEN and CDR2 SYDVKM. The CDR3 is 15 amino acids. The V gene end was trimmed by 7 bases and the J gene end by 6 bases; junction bases not matched to a gene: 13. The CDR3 region is CASNILDRVTNGYTF. CDR3 DNA: TGTGCCAGCAATATACTGGACAGGGTCACGAATGGCTACACCTTC.

The V gene is TRBV20-1, the J gene TRBJ1-2, with TRBD1 as a possible D gene (5 bases). The V gene's germline CDR1 is DFQATT and CDR2 SNEGSKA (reference sequence). With 3 bases removed from V and 7 bases from J, the gap between germline ends came to 9 bases. The CDR3 loop spans 11 amino acids. The CDR3 region is CSASPGVGYTF. The DNA of the CDR3 is TGCAGTGCTAGTCCGGGGGTTGGCTACACCTTC.

This clonotype was counted ten times or more. The chain is built from TRBV7-2 and TRBJ1-6; D remains unclear. CDR1 and CDR2 (germline): SGHTA, FQGNSA. V lost 8 bases to trimming and J lost 0 bases, with 5 bases between them. The CDR3 is 13 amino acids. In nucleotides, the CDR3 is TGTGCCAGCGGGAGCTCCTATAATTCACCCCTCCACTTT. It codes for CASGSSYNSPLHF.

This clonotype showed up just a few times. The chain couples TRBV20-1 to TRBJ1-1, with TRBD1 matching over 7 bases. The V segment lost 2 bases and the J segment 8 bases; nucleotides outside the gene matches: 14. The germline V gene has CDR1 DFQATT and CDR2 SNEGSKA (reference sequence). CDR3 length: 15 residues. CDR3 nucleotides: TGCAGTGCTAGACCCAGGGCAGGGGGAGCCGAGGAAGCTTTCTTT. Protein sequence: CSARPRAGGAEEAFF.

This clonotype was picked up many times. V is TRBV3-1 and J is TRBJ1-2, with TRBD1 as a possible D gene (6 bases). Trimming pared 4 bases from V and 6 bases from J, leaving 12 bases between. Germline V lookup: CDR1 LGHDT, CDR2 YNNKEL (reference sequence). The length of the CDR3 is 13 residues. This chain's CDR3 is CASSPRQGHGYTF. The DNA of the CDR3 is TGTGCCAGCAGCCCTCGGCAGGGGCATGGCTACACCTTC.

This clonotype was detected a few times. This sequence joins TRBV6-5 and TRBJ2-7, with a tentative D call TRBD1 (5 bases). V was shortened by 2 bases and J by 7 bases, with 9 bases between the two germline ends. The CDR3 covers 12 residues. Germline V gene sequence: CDR1 MNHEY, CDR2 SVGAGI. The CDR3 is CASSYKSGEQYF. CDR3 DNA: TGTGCCAGCAGTTACAAGTCAGGGGAGCAGTACTTC.

This clonotype occurred many times. The chain joins TRBV5-8 to TRBJ1-5; D is perhaps TRBD1 (6 bases). Trimming removed 2 bases at V and 5 bases at J, with 11 bases between. CDR1 is SGHTS, CDR2 YDEGEE, per germline. The CDR3 sequence is 14 residues long. The CDR3, as DNA: TGTGCCAGCAGCTTACAGGGTGTACATCAGCCCCAGCATTTT. Its protein product is CASSLQGVHQPQHF.

This clonotype came up a few times. An end of the junction does not agree with germline; a read error may underlie this. The V and J genes are TRBV20-1 and TRBJ2-2; D possibly corresponds to TRBD1 (6 bases). Per the germline V gene, CDR1 is DFQATT and CDR2 is SNEGSKA (reference sequence). The CDR3 has 15 amino acids. CDR3 amino acids: CSARSPRGLSGEPFF. The CDR3 DNA follows: TGCAGTGCTAGAAGCCCCAGGGGTCTTTCCGGGGAGCCGTTTTTT.

This clonotype was seen many times. The genes are TRBV20-1 and TRBJ2-7; D may correspond to TRBD1 or TRBD2 (6 bases each). The CDR3 is 15 amino acids. Per germline, CDR1 DFQATT and CDR2 SNEGSKA (reference sequence). V was pared by 1 base and J by 2 bases, with 15 bases between. The CDR3: CSARGRQAGTYEQYF. CDR3 DNA sequence: TGCAGTGCTAGAGGTAGACAGGCGGGGACCTACGAGCAGTACTTC.

V is TRBV7-9 and J is TRBJ2-5, with a tentative D call TRBD2 (6 bases). The CDR3 length is 14 residues. Germline V gene lookup returns CDR1 SEHNR and CDR2 FQNEAQ (reference sequence). With 4 bases removed from V and 5 bases from J, the gap between germline ends came to 14 bases. Written as DNA, the CDR3 is TGTGCCAGCAGCTCCCCGGACTACGTCGAGACCCAGTACTTC. Translation gives CASSSPDYVETQYF.

This clonotype appeared a few times. A read error may be the cause here, since a much bigger clone is one base away. The chain combines TRBV5-1 with TRBJ1-4; the D gene is possibly TRBD1 (5 bases). The ends were cut back, 0 bases at V and 13 bases at J, with 10 bases in the middle. Per germline, CDR1 SGHRS and CDR2 YFSETQ. The CDR3 contains 12 residues. CDR3: CASSLAGDSLFF. As DNA, the CDR3 is TGCGCCAGCAGCTTGGCGGGGGATTCACTGTTTTTT.

This clonotype has more than one count but fewer than ten. The J gene is TRBJ2-2, the V gene TRBV4-3, with a possible D match to TRBD2 (6 bases). Germline V gives CDR1 LGHNA, CDR2 YSLEER. The CDR3 loop spans 14 amino acids. V dropped 0 bases and J dropped 4 bases, with 6 bases sitting between them. Here the CDR3 reads CASSQEEGTGELFF. The CDR3 DNA reads TGCGCCAGCAGCCAAGAGGAGGGCACCGGGGAGCTGTTTTTT.

On this clonotype: This may be a read error: a much more frequent sequence differs by one nucleotide. This sequence joins TRBV7-2 and TRBJ1-2; possible D gene TRBD1, 5 bases. Germline V gene sequence: CDR1 SGHTA, CDR2 FQGNSA. The CDR3 is made up of 13 amino acids. CDR3 DNA sequence: TGTGCCGGCAGGGATCTCGGGACCTATGGCTACACCTTC. Protein sequence: CAGRDLGTYGYTF.

CDR3 sequence reads: CASTDTGTSGWAETQYF. In nucleotides, the CDR3 is TGTGCCAGCACCGACACCGGGACTTCCGGATGGGCAGAGACCCAGTACTTC. The chain links TRBV7-6 to TRBJ2-5, with D possibly matching TRBD2 (6 bases). CDR1 is SGHVS, CDR2 FNYEAQ, per germline. The CDR3 covers 17 residues. The germline V and J ends were trimmed by 7 bases and 4 bases, with 25 bases remaining between them.

Comment on this clonotype: This may be a read error, as it is one base from a much larger clone. The V and J genes are TRBV4-1 and TRBJ1-1; 8 nucleotides line up with TRBD1. Germline lookup yields CDR1 MGHRA and CDR2 YSYEKL. This CDR3 spans 16 amino acids. The J segment lost 4 bases and the V segment lost 0 bases, leaving 7 bases of the junction unmatched. The chain's CDR3 is CASSQDGRGLGTEAFF. The DNA for the CDR3 is TGCGCCAGCAGCCAAGATGGCAGGGGGCTGGGCACTGAAGCTTTCTTT.

The rearrangement links TRBV7-8 to TRBJ2-5; D call uncertain. The CDR3 sequence is 17 residues long. Germline loops: CDR1 SGHVS, CDR2 FQNEAQ. V was trimmed by 6 bases and J by 2 bases, leaving 22 bases between them. CDR3 in amino acids: CASSPPTRPARQETQYF. The CDR3 DNA is TGTGCCAGCAGTCCCCCCACGCGGCCCGCCCGACAAGAGACCCAGTACTTC.